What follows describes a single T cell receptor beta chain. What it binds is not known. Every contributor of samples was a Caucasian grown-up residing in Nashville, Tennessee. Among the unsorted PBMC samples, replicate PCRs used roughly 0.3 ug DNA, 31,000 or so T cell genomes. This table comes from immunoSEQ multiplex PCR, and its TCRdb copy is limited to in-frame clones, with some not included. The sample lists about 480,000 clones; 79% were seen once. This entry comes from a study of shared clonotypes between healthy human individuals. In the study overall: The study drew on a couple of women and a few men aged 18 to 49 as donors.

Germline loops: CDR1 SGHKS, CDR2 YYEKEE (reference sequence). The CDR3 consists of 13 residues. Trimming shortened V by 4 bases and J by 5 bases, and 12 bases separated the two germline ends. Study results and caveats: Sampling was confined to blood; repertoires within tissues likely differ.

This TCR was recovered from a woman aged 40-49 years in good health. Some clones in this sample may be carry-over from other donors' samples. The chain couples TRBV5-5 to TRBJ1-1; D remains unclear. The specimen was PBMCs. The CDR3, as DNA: TGTGCCAGCAGCGCCGCCCCCGCGACTGAAGCTTTCTTT. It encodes CASSAAPATEAFF.